This record covers a single TCR beta chain. What antigen it recognizes has not been identified. Within one base of it there is no much larger clone, and no base qualities were kept. This entry belongs to a study of T cell responses to AZD1222 COVID-19 vaccine listed by TCRdb under 2021. Study-wide context: AZD1222 recipients given second doses at about 4 weeks or at about 12 weeks were pooled, since spike-specific TCR depth and breadth were not found to differ between the two schedules. TCR sequencing covered roughly 230 trial participants: about 210 given two doses of AZD1222 and 26 given two doses of MenACWY control vaccine. Trial participants were enrolled into age subgroups of 18-55, 56-69 and 70-plus years, which contained 148, 28 and 57 TCR-sequenced participants, respectively.

The CDR3 regions of human TCRbeta chains were analyzed by immunosequencing. Regarding the original processing steps: Repertoire TCRs were matched against a reference library of SARS-CoV-2-specific TCRs generated with the MIRA antigen-specificity platform. Breadth was defined as the fraction of unique TCRs that were SARS-CoV-2-associated. Depth was defined as the fraction of total T cells that were SARS-CoV-2-associated. Using the MIRA data, each spike-specific TCR was mapped to the spike region that the TCR reacts to and placed in a CD4 or CD8 class. Log10-transformed breadth and depth values were compared by one-way ANOVA with Sidak's multiple comparisons tests. Held by TCRdb, this immuneACCESS table contains in-frame sequences only and omits some clones. Under half of the omission traces to an unresolved V gene where checked; the cause of the rest is unknown. From that table come the V and J calls and clone size; the DNA was used to work out D and trimming. A total of roughly 76,000 clones appear in this sample, 80% to 90% of them only once. The ten largest clones add up to 2.5% of the sample.

This specimen's time point label, interpreted: baseline before first vaccination. Vaccinee samples came from UK trials COV001 and COV002, including a single-blind randomized controlled phase 2/3 trial of AZD1222 (ChAdOx1 nCoV-19) in healthy adults. For TCRbeta chain sequencing, PBMC samples from trial participants were taken at day 0 and at day 28 after the second dose. What the research found in general, with its limitations: CD4 TCRs associated with the vaccine covered the entire spike protein, and the dominant responses were in regions 160-218 and 743-854. Participants were mostly white British, with more females than males. The authors suggested clonal diversity may have been underestimated. Nearly half of unique spike-specific TCRs reportedly recognized epitopes outside regions mutated in the B.1.351 and B.1.1.7 variants. In the small 56-69-year group, the increase in depth fell short of significance, most likely because of low power. After two AZD1222 doses, both the breadth and the depth of spike-specific TCRs were significantly higher than at day 0 and than in MenACWY recipients. Because no day 14 peak-response samples were available, repertoires were characterized only after the peak T cell response. Conclusions about previously exposed vaccinees are limited because only a handful of AZD1222 recipients were SARS-CoV-2 seropositive at baseline.

V sheds 3 bases and J sheds 0 bases, leaving 10 bases between their ends. The CDR3 measures 15 amino acids from cysteine to phenylalanine. The retained sequence is limited to the CDR3, 45 bases, with the frame set at the first base. Per the germline V gene, SGDLS is the CDR1 and YYNGEE is the CDR2. The sample in question was peripheral blood, obtained on day 0 of AZD1222 vaccination. The chain joins TRBV9 to TRBJ2-1, with the D gene call left open. This sequence originates from an adult in good health. Here is the DNA: TGTGCCAGCAGCGAAGTTGAGAGCTCCTACAATGAGCAGTTCTTC. The resulting protein is CASSEVESSYNEQFF.